This TCR beta chain was documented in a study of shared clonotypes between healthy human individuals (dated by TCRdb to about 2020). About the study as a whole: A couple of women and a few men aged 18 to 49 years were included in the cohort. For each donor, three plates each were used for CD4 naive and CD4 memory, two plates were used for CD8 naive, and one plate was used for CD8 memory. To estimate repertoire size and how much clonotypes are shared between individuals, the study performed deep sequencing of blood TCR repertoires from roughly five healthy adults. Libraries were prepared and TCR repertoires were sequenced by different laboratories using diverse techniques, in order to increase sequencing depth and limit assay-specific biases. Per donor, leukapheresis produced somewhere between about 0.94 and 8.9 billion PBMCs. Results and caveats for the whole study, not just this receptor: Across a few donors, approximately 5% of naive CD4, more than 3% of naive CD8, roughly 2.3% of memory CD4, and 0.3% to 0.45% of memory CD8 clonotypes were shared. Even with the large sequencing depth, rarefaction of the sorted-subset datasets indicated that sequencing was incomplete. Based on pairwise subsampling, the degree of clonotype sharing among donors was expected to be affected by sequencing depth. Because the study included only a small number of donors, the genetic and exposure-history diversity represented was limited. Naive subsets generally had larger estimated clonotype richness than memory subsets did. Clonotypes shared by all four sorted-subset donors showed higher generation probabilities than non-shared clonotypes. Sampling was restricted to blood, and TCR repertoires in tissue are likely to differ from TCR repertoires in blood.

Between the V and J ends, shortened by 0 bases and 2 bases respectively, the junction contains 8 bases. The CDR3 goes from the cysteine to the phenylalanine over 14 residues. Only the CDR3 part of the read is kept: 42 bases, read in frame from the first base. The CDR1 and CDR2 encoded by the germline V gene are SGHRS and YFSETQ. Using the deep immunoSEQ assay, multiplex PCR amplified TCR CDR3 regions from genomic DNA. For each cell subset, the extracted genomic DNA was distributed evenly across all wells of several immunoSEQ 96-well plates, and each plate served as one replicate. For sorted subsets, around 200 ng genomic DNA, equal to about 30,000 T cell genomes, was loaded into each replicate PCR. The purified libraries were quantified using a Qubit 3.0 fluorometer, sized with a Bioanalyzer 2100, and then quantified again using the KAPA Library Quantification kit. Every immunoSEQ 96-well plate was sequenced on a dedicated single-read 150-cycle Illumina NextSeq 550 flow cell. As for the authors' bioinformatics: Because the immunoSEQ output included only junctional sequences and no quality scores, the filtering could not be the same as the filtering used for full-length reads. Sequences were annotated with PyIR, a Python wrapper for IgBLAST v1.9, using IMGT germline references to assign V/J genes and CDR3. Any read was removed if the V/J assignment was weak (E-value above 1e-6), the CDR3 was missing, or the read contained stop codons, out-of-frame junctions, or ambiguous translated residues. V3J clonotypes were defined by identical inferred V gene, J gene, and CDR3 amino acid sequence. To compute the percentage overlap between repertoires, the number of shared unique clonotypes was divided by the size of the smaller repertoire. Richness of each repertoire was evaluated using RTK rarefaction, the Chao1 estimator, and Recon v2.1 estimates of unobserved clonotypes. For all TCRbeta clonotypes obtained by the gDNA method from a few donors, generation probabilities were computed with OLGA. The immuneACCESS repertoire file appears here via TCRdb, limited to in-frame rearrangements. These files lack a portion of the clones; in checked studies, under half of the deficit traces to unresolved V genes, and the cause of the others is not known. That table furnishes V, J and clone size, whereas the DNA furnished D and trimming. The sample table contains 900,000 to 1,200,000 clones; only one count was recorded for 75% to 80% of them. Together, the top ten hold under 0.8% of the sample.

Concerning this clone itself: Its antigen is still unknown. Base quality data are lacking; no much larger clone is found one base away.

The donors were healthy, HIV-negative adults who had no recently reported acute infections or vaccinations. All donors were Caucasian adults living in Nashville, Tennessee, USA. CD4+ T cells were enriched through magnetic negative selection, after which naive cells were positively selected on CD45RA and the remaining negative fraction served as the memory subset. Blood was obtained by leukapheresis, after which PBMCs were separated by Ficoll-Histopaque density gradient centrifugation and cryopreserved in liquid nitrogen vapor phase. Analytical flow cytometry was used to check the purity and quantity of each magnetically sorted T cell population. Genomic DNA was isolated from each sorted fraction and quantified by UV absorbance on a Nanodrop 2000c.

Sequenced input: memory CD4+ T cells from PBMCs. The cell subset or site label here, explained by the study, means: CD45RA-negative fraction. This sequence uses TRBV5-1 and TRBJ2-5, with no reliable assignment of the D segment. This TCR was recovered from a man younger than 30 in good health. Some clones in this sample may be carry-over from other donors' samples. This receptor has the CDR3 CASSLAPDQETQYF. The base sequence is TGCGCCAGCAGCTTGGCCCCGGATCAAGAGACCCAGTACTTC.